This T cell receptor (beta chain) was profiled in a study of cytomegalovirus exposure and HLA in healthy donors. Study outcomes and limitations: Reportedly, HLA-A and HLA-B alleles of most subjects were accurately predicted from TCR beta. Most sequenced TCRs were rare (though some public TCRs occurred in many donors).

V trimming: 2 bases; J trimming: 4 bases; junction bases outside the gene matches: 3. Germline CDR1 reads SGHTA; CDR2 reads FQGTGA. This CDR3 region has 14 residues. The PCR contained 60 Vbeta and 13 Jbeta primers. Original handling: In a later analysis, the count reached some 75 million unique TCR beta chains, with about 11 million shared. The repertoire was sequenced with immunoSEQ multiplex PCR; TCRdb's copy has only in-frame clones and lacks some. The V and J calls and clone size are taken from that table; D and trimming were inferred from the DNA. The top ten hold over 2% of the sample, which has about 130,000 clones, around four fifths seen once. On this clone: What it binds is unknown.

The rearrangement joins TRBV7-3 to TRBJ2-5; 8 bases match TRBD1. Sequencing was done on a sample of PBMCs. This TCR came from a woman between 35 and 50 years old in good health and CMV-seropositive. Written as DNA, the CDR3 is TGTGCCAGCAGCTTACCTGGACAGGGAGAGACCCAGTACTTC. This sequence encodes CASSLPGQGETQYF.